This T cell receptor (beta chain) comes out of a study of long-term antiretroviral therapy in people with HIV. General observations from the study: The study collected no data on ART adherence, viral resistance or therapy changes.

The authors ran the immunoSEQ assay, v3.0, at survey level. Method: immunoSEQ multiplex PCR; TCRdb's copy keeps in-frame clones and lacks some. This sample has fewer than 45,000 clones, with about 96% found just once. The CDR3 sequence is 15 residues long. Trimming cost V 5 bases and J 2 bases, with 13 bases left between them. Germline V gives CDR1 LNHDA, CDR2 SQIVND (reference sequence). With respect to this clone: Its cognate antigen is unknown.

Each donor had at least one pre-ART and at least two post-ART PBMC samples. This material consisted of unsorted PBMCs, taken 3.7 years after starting antiretroviral therapy. The chain recombines TRBV19 with TRBJ2-1, with D possibly TRBD1 on 6 matching bases. This receptor was obtained from a woman aged 45 to 65 with HIV. CDR3 in amino acids: CASSVMGATYNEQFF. The CDR3 DNA reads as TGTGCCAGTAGTGTCATGGGGGCCACCTACAATGAGCAGTTCTTC.